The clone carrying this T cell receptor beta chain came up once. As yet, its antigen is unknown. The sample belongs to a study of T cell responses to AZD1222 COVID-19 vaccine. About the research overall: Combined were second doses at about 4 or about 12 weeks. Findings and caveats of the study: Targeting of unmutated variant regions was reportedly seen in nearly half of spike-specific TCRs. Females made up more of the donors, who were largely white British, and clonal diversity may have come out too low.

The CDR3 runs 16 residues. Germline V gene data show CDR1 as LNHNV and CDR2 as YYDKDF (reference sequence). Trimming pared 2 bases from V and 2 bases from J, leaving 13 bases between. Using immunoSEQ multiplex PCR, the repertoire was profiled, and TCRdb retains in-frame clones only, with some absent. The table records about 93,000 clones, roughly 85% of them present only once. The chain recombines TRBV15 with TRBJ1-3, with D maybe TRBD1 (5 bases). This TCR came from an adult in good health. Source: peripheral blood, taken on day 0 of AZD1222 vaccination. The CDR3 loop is CATSRPGPQAGNTIYF. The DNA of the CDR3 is TGTGCCACCAGCAGACCGGGGCCCCAGGCTGGAAACACCATATATTTT.